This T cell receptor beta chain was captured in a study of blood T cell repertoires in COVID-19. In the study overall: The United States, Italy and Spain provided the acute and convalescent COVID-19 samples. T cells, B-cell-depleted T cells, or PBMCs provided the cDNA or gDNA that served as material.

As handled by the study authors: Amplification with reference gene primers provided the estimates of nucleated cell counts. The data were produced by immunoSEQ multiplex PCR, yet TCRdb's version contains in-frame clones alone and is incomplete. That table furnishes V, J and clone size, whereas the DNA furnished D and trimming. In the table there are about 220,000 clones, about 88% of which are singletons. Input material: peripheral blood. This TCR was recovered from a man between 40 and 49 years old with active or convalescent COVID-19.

CDR3 in amino acids: CASSFLPSSYEQYF. In nucleotides, the CDR3 is TGTGCCAGCAGCTTTCTTCCGAGCTCCTACGAGCAGTACTTC. V and J are TRBV7-2 and TRBJ2-7; no clear D gene. The CDR3 covers 14 residues. Germline lookup yields CDR1 SGHTA and CDR2 FQGNSA. Trimming shortened V by 3 bases and J by 0 bases, and 9 bases separated the two germline ends. Full variable domain (outside the CDR3, taken from reference TRBV7-2 and TRBJ2-7): GAGVSQSPSNKVTEKGKDVELRCDPISGHTALYWYRQSLGQGLEFLIYFQGNSAPDKSGLPSDRFSAERTGGSVSTLTIQRTQQEDSAVYLCASSFLPSSYEQYFGPGTRLTVT.